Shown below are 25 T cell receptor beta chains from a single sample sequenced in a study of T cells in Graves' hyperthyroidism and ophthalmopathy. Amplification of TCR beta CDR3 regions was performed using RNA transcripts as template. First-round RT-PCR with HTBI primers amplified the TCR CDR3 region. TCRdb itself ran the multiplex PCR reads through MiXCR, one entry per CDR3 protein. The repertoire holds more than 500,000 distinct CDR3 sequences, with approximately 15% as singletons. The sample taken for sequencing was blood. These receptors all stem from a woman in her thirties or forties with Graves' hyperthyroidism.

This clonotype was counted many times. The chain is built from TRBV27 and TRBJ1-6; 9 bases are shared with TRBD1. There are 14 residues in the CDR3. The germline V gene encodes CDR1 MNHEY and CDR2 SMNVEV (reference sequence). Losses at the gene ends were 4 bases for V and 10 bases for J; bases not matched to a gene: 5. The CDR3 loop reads CASSYGQGWSPLHF. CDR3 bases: TGTGCCAGCAGTTATGGACAGGGGTGGTCACCCCTCCACTTT.

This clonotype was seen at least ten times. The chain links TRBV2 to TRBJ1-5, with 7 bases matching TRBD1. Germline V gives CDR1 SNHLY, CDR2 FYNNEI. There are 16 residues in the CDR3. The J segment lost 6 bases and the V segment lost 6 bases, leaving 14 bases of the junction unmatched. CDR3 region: CASSPTLRQGGQPQHF. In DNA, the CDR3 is TGTGCCAGCAGCCCTACCTTGAGACAGGGCGGTCAGCCCCAGCATTTT.

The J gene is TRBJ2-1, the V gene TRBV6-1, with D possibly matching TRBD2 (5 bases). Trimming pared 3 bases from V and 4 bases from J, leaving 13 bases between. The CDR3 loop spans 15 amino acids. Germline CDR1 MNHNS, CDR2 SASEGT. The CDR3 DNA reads TGTGCCAGCAGTGAGGGCCAGCGGATATACAATGAGCAGTTCTTC. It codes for CASSEGQRIYNEQFF.

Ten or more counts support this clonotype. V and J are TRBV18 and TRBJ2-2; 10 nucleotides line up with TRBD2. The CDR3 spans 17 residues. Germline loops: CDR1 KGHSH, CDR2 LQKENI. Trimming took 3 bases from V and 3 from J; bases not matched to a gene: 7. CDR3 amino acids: CASSPELAGVYTGELFF. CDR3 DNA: TGTGCCAGCTCACCGGAGCTAGCGGGAGTATACACCGGGGAGCTGTTTTTT.

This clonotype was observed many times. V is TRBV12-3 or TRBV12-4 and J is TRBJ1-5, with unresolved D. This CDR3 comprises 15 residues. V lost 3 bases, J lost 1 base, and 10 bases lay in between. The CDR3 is CASSLQVKSNQPQHF. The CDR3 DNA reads TGTGCCAGCAGTTTGCAGGTAAAGAGCAATCAGCCCCAGCATTTT.

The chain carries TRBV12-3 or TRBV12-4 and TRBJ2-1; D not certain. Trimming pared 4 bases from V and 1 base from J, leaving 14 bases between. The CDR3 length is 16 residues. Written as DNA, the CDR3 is TGTGCCAGCAGTTCCGGTTTAACCCCTTCCTACAATGAGCAGTTCTTC. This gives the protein CASSSGLTPSYNEQFF.

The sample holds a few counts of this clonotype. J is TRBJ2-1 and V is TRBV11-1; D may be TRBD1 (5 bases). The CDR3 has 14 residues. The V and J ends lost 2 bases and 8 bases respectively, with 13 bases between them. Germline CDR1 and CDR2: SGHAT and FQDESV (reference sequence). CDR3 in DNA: TGTGCCAGCAGCTTACAGGGCAGGGTAGATGAGCAGTTCTTC. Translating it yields CASSLQGRVDEQFF.

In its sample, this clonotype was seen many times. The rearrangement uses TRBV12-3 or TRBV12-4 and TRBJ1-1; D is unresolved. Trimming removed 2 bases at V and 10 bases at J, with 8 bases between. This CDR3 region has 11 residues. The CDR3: CASSLRTSAFF. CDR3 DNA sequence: TGTGCCAGCAGTTTAAGGACCTCAGCTTTCTTT.

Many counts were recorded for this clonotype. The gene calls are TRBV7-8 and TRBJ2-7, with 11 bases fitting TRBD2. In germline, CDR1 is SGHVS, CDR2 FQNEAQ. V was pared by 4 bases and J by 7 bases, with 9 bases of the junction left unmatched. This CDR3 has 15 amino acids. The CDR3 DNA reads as TGTGCCAGCAGCTCCGGGGGGCTAGCGGGAGGTGAGCAGTACTTC. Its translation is CASSSGGLAGGEQYF. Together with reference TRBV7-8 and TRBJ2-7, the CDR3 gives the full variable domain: GAGVSQSPRYKVAKRGQDVALRCDPISGHVSLFWYQQALGQGPEFLTYFQNEAQLDKSGLPSDRFFAERPEGSVSTLKIQRTQQEDSAVYLCASSSGGLAGGEQYFGPGTRLTVT.

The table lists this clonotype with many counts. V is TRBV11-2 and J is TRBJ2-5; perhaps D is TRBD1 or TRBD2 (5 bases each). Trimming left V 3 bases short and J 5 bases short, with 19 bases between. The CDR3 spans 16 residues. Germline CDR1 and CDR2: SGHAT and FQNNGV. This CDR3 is CASSFYGTNLGETQYF. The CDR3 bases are TGTGCCAGCAGCTTCTATGGGACCAACCTTGGGGAGACCCAGTACTTC.

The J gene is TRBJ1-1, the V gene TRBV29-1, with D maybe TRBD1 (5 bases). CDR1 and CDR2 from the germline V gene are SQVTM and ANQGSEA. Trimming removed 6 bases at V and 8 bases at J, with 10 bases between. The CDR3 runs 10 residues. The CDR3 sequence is CSVLTVEAFF. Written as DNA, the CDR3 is TGCAGCGTACTGACAGTCGAAGCTTTCTTT.

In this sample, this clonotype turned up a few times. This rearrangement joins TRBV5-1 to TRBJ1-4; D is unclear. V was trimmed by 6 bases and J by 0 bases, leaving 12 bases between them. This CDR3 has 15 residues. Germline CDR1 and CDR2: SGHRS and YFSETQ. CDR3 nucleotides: TGCGCCAGCAAAAAGGGCGAGTCAACTAATGAAAAACTGTTTTTT. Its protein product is CASKKGESTNEKLFF.

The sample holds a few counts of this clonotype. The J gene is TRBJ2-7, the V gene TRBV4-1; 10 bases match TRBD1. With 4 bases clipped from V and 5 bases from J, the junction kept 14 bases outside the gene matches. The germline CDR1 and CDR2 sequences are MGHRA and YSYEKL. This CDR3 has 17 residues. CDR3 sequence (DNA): TGCGCCAGCAGCCGGCGAATGGCGGGGACAGGGGACAACGAGCAGTACTTC. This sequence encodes CASSRRMAGTGDNEQYF.

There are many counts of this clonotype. For the CDR3, the DNA is TGTGCCAGCAGCCCCCTTGAGAGTTCTTATAGCAATCAGCCCCAGCATTTT. Protein: CASSPLESSYSNQPQHF. The chain has TRBV28 and TRBJ1-5; D remains unclear. The CDR3 is made up of 17 amino acids. Germline-derived CDR1 and CDR2 are MDHEN and SYDVKM. Trimming removed 6 bases at V and 0 bases at J, with 18 bases between.

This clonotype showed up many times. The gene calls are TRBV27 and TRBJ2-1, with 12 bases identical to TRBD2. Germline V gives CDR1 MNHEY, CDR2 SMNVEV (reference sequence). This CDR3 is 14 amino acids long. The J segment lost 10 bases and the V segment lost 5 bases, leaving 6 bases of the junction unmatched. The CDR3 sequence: CASSPLAGGQEQFF. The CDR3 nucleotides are TGTGCCAGCAGTCCGCTAGCGGGAGGGCAGGAGCAGTTCTTC.

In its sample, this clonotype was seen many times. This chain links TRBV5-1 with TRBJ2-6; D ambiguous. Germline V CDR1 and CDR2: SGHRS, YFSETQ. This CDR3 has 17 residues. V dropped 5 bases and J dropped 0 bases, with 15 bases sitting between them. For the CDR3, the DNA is TGCGCCAGCAGGCTGTTTTCTCAAAACTCTGGGGCCAACGTCCTGACTTTC. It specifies CASRLFSQNSGANVLTF.

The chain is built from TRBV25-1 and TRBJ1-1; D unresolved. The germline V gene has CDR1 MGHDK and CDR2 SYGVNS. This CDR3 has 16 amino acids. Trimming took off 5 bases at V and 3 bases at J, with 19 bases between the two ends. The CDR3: CASSKWHPPTDTEAFF. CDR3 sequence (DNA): TGTGCCAGCAGTAAGTGGCACCCCCCCACGGACACTGAAGCTTTCTTT.

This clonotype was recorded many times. CDR3 sequence (DNA): TGTGCCAGCAGCTTAGTAGGGAGAACTAATGAAAAACTGTTTTTT. The encoded protein is CASSLVGRTNEKLFF. The chain joins TRBV7-2 to TRBJ1-4; no clear D gene. The germline CDR1 and CDR2 sequences are SGHTA and FQGNSA. There are 15 residues in the CDR3. Trimming took 1 base from V and 1 from J, leaving 7 bases between them.

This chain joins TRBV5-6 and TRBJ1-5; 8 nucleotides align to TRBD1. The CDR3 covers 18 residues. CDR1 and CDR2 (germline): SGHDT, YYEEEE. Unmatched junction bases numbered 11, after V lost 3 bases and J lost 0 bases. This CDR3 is CASSSSVQGAYSNQPQHF. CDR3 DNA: TGTGCCAGCAGCTCCTCGGTGCAGGGGGCATATAGCAATCAGCCCCAGCATTTT.

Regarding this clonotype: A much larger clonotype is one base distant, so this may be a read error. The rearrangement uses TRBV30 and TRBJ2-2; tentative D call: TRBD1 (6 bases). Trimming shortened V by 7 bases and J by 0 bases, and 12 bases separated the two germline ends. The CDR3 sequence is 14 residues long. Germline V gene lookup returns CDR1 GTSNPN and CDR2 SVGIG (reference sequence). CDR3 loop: CASKGHPNTGELFF. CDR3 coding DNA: TGTGCCTCTAAGGGACATCCGAACACCGGGGAGCTGTTTTTT.

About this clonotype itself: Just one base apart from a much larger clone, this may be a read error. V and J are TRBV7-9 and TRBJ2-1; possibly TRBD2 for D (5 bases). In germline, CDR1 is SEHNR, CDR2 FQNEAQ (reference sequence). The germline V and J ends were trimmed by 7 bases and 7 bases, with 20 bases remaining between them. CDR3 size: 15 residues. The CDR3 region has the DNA TGTGCCAGCAACCCGGATTCGGGGTCGGGGAATGAGCAGTTCTTC. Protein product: CASNPDSGSGNEQFF.

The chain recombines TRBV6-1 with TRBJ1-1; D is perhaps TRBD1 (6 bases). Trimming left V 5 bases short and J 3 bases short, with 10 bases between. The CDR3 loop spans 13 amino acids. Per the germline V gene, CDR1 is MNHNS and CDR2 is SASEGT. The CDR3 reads CASSWDTYTEAFF. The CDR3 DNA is TGTGCCAGCAGTTGGGACACCTACACTGAAGCTTTCTTT.

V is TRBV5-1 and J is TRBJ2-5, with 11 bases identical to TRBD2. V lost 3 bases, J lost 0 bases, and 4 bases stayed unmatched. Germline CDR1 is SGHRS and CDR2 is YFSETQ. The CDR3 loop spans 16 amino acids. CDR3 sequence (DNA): TGCGCCAGCAGCTGGGGACTAGCGGCTAACCAAGAGACCCAGTACTTC. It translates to CASSWGLAANQETQYF.

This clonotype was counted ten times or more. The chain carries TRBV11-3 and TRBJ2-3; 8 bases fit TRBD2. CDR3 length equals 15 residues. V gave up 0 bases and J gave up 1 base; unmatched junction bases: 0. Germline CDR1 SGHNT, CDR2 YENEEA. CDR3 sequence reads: CASSLEREGTDTQYF. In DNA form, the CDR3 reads TGTGCCAGCAGCTTAGAGCGGGAGGGCACAGATACGCAGTATTTT.

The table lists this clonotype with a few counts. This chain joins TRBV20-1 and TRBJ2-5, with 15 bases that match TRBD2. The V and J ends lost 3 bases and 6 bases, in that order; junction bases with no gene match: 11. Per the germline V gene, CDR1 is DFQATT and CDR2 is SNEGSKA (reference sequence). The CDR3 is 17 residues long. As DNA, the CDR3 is TGCAGTGCTAGCCGGACTAGCGGGAGGGGTGTGCTAAAGACCCAGTACTTC. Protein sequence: CSASRTSGRGVLKTQYF.